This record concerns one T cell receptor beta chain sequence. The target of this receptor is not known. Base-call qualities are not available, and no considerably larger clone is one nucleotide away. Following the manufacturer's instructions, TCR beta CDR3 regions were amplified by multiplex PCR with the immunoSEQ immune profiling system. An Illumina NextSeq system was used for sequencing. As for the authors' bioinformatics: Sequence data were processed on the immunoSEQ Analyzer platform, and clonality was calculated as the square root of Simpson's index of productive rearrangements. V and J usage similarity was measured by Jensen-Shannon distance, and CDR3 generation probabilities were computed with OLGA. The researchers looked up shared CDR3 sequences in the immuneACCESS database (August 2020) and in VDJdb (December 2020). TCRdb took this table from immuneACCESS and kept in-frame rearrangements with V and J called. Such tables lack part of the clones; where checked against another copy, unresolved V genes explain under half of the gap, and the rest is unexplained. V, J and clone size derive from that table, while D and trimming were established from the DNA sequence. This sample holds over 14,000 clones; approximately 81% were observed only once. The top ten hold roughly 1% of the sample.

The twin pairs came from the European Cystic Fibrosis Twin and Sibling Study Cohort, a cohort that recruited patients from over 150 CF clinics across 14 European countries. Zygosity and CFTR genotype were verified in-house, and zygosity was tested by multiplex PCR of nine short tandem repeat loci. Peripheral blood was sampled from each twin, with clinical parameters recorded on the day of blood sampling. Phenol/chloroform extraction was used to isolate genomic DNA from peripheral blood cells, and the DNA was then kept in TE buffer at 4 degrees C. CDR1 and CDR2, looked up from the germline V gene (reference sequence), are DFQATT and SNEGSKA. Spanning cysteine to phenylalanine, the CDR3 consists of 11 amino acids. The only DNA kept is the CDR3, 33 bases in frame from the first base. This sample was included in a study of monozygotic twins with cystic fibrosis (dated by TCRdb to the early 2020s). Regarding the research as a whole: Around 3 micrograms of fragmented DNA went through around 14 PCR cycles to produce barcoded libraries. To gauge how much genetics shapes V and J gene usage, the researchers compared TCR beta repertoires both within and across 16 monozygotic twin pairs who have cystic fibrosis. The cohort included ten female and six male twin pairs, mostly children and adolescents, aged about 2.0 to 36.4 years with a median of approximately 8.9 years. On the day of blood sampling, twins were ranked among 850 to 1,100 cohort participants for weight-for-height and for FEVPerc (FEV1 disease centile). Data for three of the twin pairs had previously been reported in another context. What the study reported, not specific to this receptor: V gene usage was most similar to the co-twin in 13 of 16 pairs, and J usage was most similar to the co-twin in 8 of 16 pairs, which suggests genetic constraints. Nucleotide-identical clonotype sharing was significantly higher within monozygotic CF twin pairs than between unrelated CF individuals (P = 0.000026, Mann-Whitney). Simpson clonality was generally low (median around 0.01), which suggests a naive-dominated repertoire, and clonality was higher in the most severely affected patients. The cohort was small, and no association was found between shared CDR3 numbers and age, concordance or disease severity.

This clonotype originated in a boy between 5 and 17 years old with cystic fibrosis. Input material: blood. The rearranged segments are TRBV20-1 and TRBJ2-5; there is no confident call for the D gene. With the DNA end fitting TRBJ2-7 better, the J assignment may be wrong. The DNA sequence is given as TGCAGTGCTAGAACGGTCGACGAGCAGTACTTC. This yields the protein CSARTVDEQYF.